This TCR beta chain derives from a study of early T cells in non-severe SARS-CoV-2 infection. Study in general: Sequenced bulk RNA came from whole blood that was unsorted, and chains were unpaired.

There are many counts of this clonotype. Its antigen remains unidentified. Study observations and caveats: Comparison of clonotypes with VDJdb favored anti-spike CD8 responses while missing private and CD4 specificities.

Individual cDNA molecules received unique molecular identifiers. TCRdb reanalysed the 5' RACE reads using MiXCR and keeps one entry per CDR3 protein. The sample records tens of thousands of distinct CDR3 sequences, 5% to 5.5% being singletons. The CDR3 has 13 residues. Between the trimmed V and J ends, which lost 7 bases and 4 bases, there was a span of 11 bases. CDR1 is MDHEN, CDR2 SYDVKM, per germline. The rearrangement links TRBV28 to TRBJ1-5, with D hard to call. The TCR was taken from an adult who was a healthcare worker with PCR-confirmed SARS-CoV-2 infection or an uninfected control (not recorded which). The sample was whole blood. The CDR3 is CASMAASNQPQHF. The CDR3 coding sequence is TGTGCCAGCATGGCAGCCTCAAATCAGCCCCAGCATTTT.